A selection of T cell receptor beta chains follows, all from one sample in a study of blood T cell repertoires in COVID-19. Profiling relied on immunoSEQ multiplex PCR, and the TCRdb table lists in-frame clones only, not all of them. The table records fewer than 200,000 clones, approximately 89% of them present only once. Material: peripheral blood. The receptors originated from a woman aged 55-69 years with acute or convalescent COVID-19. Each CDR3 is given with its conserved first and last residue. The D gene is left open where the match is weak. Size tells how often a clone was seen (once, few, many) or the class of an expanded clone, and some rows leave it out.

v_call	d_call	clone_size	j_call	cdr3_nt	cdr3_aa
TRBV19	TRBD1	.	TRBJ1-5	TGTGCCAGTCGGACTACAGGGGGCCAGTATAGCAATCAGCCCCAGCATTTT	CASRTTGGQYSNQPQHF
TRBV7-3	.	.	TRBJ2-6	TGTGCCAGCGCGACGGGGTCTGGGGCCAACGTCCTGACTTTC	CASATGSGANVLTF
TRBV9	TRBD2	.	TRBJ2-2	TGTGCCAGCAGCACCTGGAGCGGGAGTGAGGGCGGGGAGCTGTTTTTT	CASSTWSGSEGGELFF
TRBV28	TRBD2	.	TRBJ2-5	TGTGCTACATCCGGGACTAGCGGGAGAAAGGGGCAAGAGACCCAGTACTTC	CATSGTSGRKGQETQYF
TRBV5-1	TRBD2	.	TRBJ2-1	TGCGCCAGCAGCCGACAGCGGGAGGGCCGTGAGCAGTTCTTC	CASSRQREGREQFF
TRBV9	TRBD1	.	TRBJ2-1	TGTGCCAGCAGCGTTGGCCCGGGGACAGGGGTAGCAAATGAGCAGTTCTTC	CASSVGPGTGVANEQFF
TRBV5-1	.	.	TRBJ2-6	TGCGCCAGCAGCCCCGTGGGGGCCGGGGATGGGGCCAACGTCCTGACTTTC	CASSPVGAGDGANVLTF
TRBV27	.	once	TRBJ1-5	TGTGCCAGCAGGCTTCTAGGGGGAAATAGCAATCAGCCCCAGCATTTT	CASRLLGGNSNQPQHF
TRBV3-1/TRBV3-2	TRBD1	.	TRBJ1-2	TGTGCCAGCAGCCAAAGGTCGGGACAGGGTCGAGGCTACACCTTC	CASSQRSGQGRGYTF
TRBV7-7	TRBD1	.	TRBJ1-1	TGTGCTAGCAGCATCGACAGGGGATCTGAAGCTTTCTTT	CASSIDRGSEAFF
TRBV19	.	.	TRBJ1-4	TGTGCCAGTAGTAACAGCCTTAATGAAAAACTGTTTTTT	CASSNSLNEKLFF
TRBV21-1	.	.	TRBJ2-1	TGTGCCAGCAGCAACGAGGGACTAGCGGGAAATGAGCAGTTCTTC	CASSNEGLAGNEQFF
TRBV6-5	.	.	TRBJ2-1	TGTGCCACCAGCCGGGGCGGGGACCTCAATGAGCAGTTCTTC	CATSRGGDLNEQFF
TRBV30	.	.	TRBJ2-3	TGTGCCTGGGTTTTTAGCGCTAGCACAGATACGCAGTATTTT	CAWVFSASTDTQYF
TRBV30	.	.	TRBJ1-5	TGTGCCTGGAGTTATCCCCAGGGCAATCAGCCCCAGCATTTT	CAWSYPQGNQPQHF
TRBV28	.	.	TRBJ1-2	TGTGCCAGCCTCCTGGCTTCCGGGAATAGAGCTAACTATGGCTACACCTTC	CASLLASGNRANYGYTF
TRBV19	TRBD1	.	TRBJ2-5	TGTGCCAGTAGCTCCTACCAGGGGGCCGAAGAGACCCAGTACTTC	CASSSYQGAEETQYF
TRBV2	.	.	TRBJ1-5	TGTGCCAGCAAGAGGGAACTCAATCAGCCCCAGCATTTT	CASKRELNQPQHF
TRBV25-1	.	.	TRBJ1-1	TGTGCCAGCAGTGCAACAGGGAAGACTGAAGCTTTCTTT	CASSATGKTEAFF
TRBV11-1	.	.	TRBJ1-4	TGTGCCAGCAGCTTGAGAGAGAATGAAAAACTGTTTTTT	CASSLRENEKLFF
TRBV9	.	.	TRBJ1-1	TGTGCCAGCAGTAGGAACACTGAAGCTTTCTTT	CASSRNTEAFF
TRBV18	TRBD1	.	TRBJ2-1	TGTGCCAGCTCTTCTACAGGGGCCCCTGAGCAGTTCTTC	CASSSTGAPEQFF
TRBV18	.	.	TRBJ1-5	TGTGCCAGCTCACCCCGAGGTAGGGGACAGCCCCAGCATTTT	CASSPRGRGQPQHF
TRBV7-9	.	.	TRBJ1-5	TGTGCCAGCAGCTTAGAGACAGGCAATCAGCCCCAGCATTTT	CASSLETGNQPQHF
TRBV5-1	.	.	TRBJ1-4	TGCGCCAGCAGCCTGGATCCCGGGGCAACTAATGAAAAACTGTTTTTT	CASSLDPGATNEKLFF
TRBV11-2	TRBD2	.	TRBJ2-1	TGTGCCAGCACCCCGCTTACCGGACTAGCGGGAGACACCTACAATGAGCAGTTCTTC	CASTPLTGLAGDTYNEQFF
TRBV12-5	TRBD1	.	TRBJ2-3	TGTGCTAGTGGACCGGGACAGGGGGTTGCAGATACGCAGTATTTT	CASGPGQGVADTQYF
TRBV5-1	TRBD2	.	TRBJ2-5	TGCGCCAGCAGCCAAACTAGCGGAGAGACCCAGTACTTC	CASSQTSGETQYF
TRBV7-8	TRBD1	.	TRBJ2-7	TGTGCCAGCAGCCGTGCCACAGGGGGCCCCTACGAGCAGTACTTC	CASSRATGGPYEQYF